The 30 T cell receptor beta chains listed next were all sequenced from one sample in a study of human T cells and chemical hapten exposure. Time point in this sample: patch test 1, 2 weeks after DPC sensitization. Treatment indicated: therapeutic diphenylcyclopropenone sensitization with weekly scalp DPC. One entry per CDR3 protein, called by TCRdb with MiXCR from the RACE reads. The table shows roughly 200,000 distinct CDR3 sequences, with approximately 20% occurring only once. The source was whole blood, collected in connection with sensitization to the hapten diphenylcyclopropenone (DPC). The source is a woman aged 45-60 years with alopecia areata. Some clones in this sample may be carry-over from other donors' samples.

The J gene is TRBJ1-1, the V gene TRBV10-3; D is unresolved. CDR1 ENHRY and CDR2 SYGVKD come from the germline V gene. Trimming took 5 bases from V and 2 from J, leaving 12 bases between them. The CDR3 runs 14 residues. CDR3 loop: CAISRRATNTEAFF. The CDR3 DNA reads TGTGCCATCAGTCGGAGGGCCACAAACACTGAAGCTTTCTTT.

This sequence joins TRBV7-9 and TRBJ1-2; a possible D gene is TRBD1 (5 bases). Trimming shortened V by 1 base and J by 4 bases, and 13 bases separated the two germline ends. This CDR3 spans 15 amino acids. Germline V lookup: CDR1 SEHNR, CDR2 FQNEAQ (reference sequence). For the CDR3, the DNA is TGTGCCAGCAGCTTAGGGGAAGGGGTCGCCTATGGCTACACCTTC. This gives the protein CASSLGEGVAYGYTF.

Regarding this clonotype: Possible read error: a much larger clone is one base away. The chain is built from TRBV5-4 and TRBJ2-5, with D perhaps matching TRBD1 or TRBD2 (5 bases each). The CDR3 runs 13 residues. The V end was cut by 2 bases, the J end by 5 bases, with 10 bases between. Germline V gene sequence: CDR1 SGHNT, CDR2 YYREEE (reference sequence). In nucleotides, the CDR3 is TGTGCCAGCAGCTTCCGGGGCTGTGAGACCCAGTACTTC. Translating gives CASSFRGCETQYF.

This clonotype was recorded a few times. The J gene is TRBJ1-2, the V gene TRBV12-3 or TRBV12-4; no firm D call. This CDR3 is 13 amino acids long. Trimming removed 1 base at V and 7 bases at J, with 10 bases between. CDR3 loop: CASSLGNGFGYTF. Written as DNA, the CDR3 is TGTGCCAGCAGTTTAGGGAACGGTTTTGGCTACACCTTC.

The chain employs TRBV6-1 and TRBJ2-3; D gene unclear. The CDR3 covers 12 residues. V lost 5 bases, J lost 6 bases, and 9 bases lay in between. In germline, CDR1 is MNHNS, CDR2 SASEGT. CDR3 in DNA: TGTGCCAGCAGTAACTTAAGGGATACGCAGTATTTT. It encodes CASSNLRDTQYF.

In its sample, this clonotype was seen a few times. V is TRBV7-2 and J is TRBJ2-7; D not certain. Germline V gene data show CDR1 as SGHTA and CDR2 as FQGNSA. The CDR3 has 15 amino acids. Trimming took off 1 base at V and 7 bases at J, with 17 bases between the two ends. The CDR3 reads CASSLVRDRHGEQYF. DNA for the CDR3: TGTGCCAGCAGCTTAGTACGTGACCGCCATGGGGAGCAGTACTTC.

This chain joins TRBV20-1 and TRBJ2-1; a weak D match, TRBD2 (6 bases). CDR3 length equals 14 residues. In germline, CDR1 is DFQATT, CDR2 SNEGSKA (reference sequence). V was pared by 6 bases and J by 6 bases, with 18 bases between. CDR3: CSAPRLYGSNEQFF. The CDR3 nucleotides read TGCAGTGCCCCCCGGCTATACGGGAGCAATGAGCAGTTCTTC.

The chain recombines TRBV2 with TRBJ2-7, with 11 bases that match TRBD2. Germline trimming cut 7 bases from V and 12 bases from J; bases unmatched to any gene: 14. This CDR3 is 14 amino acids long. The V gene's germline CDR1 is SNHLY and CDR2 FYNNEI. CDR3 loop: CASTTGLAASAPYF. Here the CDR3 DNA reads TGTGCCAGCACTACGGGACTAGCGGCCTCCGCCCCGTACTTC. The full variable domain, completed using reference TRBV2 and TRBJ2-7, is EPEVTQTPSHQVTQMGQEVILRCVPISNHLYFYWYRQILGQKVEFLVSFYNNEISEKSEIFDDQFSVERPDGSNFTLKIRSTKLEDSAMYFCASTTGLAASAPYFGPGTRLTVT.

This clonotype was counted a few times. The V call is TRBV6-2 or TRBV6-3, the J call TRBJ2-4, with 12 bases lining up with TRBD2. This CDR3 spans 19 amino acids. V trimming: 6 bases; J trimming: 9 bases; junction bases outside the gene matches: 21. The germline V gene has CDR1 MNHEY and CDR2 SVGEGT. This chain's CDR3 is CASSRYASGLAGPGPIQYF. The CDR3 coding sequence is TGTGCCAGCAGCCGATACGCATCCGGACTAGCGGGACCAGGTCCCATTCAGTACTTC.

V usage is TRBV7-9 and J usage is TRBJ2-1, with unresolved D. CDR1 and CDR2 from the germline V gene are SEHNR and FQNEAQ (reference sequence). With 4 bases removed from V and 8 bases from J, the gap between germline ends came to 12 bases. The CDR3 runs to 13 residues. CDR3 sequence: CASSSDQFDEQFF. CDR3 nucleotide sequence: TGTGCCAGCAGCTCAGACCAGTTCGATGAGCAGTTCTTC.

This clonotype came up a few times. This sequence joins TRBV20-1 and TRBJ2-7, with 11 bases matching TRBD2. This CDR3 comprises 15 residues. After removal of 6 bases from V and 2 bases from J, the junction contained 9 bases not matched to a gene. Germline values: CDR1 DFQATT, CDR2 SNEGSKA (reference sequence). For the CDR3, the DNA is TGCAGTGCAAGACTAGCGGGGCCCGTCACCTACGAGCAGTACTTC. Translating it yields CSARLAGPVTYEQYF.

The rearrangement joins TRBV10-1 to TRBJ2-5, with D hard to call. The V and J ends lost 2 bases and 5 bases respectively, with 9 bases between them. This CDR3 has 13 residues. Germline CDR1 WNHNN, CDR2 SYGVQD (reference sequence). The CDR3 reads CASSENIRETQYF. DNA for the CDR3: TGCGCCAGCAGTGAGAATATTAGGGAGACCCAGTACTTC.

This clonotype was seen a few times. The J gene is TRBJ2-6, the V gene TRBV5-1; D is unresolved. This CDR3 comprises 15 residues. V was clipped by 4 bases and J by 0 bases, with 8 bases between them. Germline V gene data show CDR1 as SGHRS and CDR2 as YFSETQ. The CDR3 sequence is CASSVANSGANVLTF. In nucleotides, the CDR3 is TGCGCCAGCAGCGTAGCTAACTCTGGGGCCAACGTCCTGACTTTC.

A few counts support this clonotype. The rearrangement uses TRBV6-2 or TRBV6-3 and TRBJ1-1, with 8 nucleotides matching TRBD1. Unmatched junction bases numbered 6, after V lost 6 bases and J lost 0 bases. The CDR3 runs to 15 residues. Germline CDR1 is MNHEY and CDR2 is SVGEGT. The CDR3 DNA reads TGTGCCAGCAGCCCCGGACAGGGCCTGAACACTGAAGCTTTCTTT. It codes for CASSPGQGLNTEAFF.

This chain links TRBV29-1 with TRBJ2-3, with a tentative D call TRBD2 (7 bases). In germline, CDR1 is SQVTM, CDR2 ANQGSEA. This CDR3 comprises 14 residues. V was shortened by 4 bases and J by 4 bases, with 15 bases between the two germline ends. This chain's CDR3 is CSVVGGGRSDTQYF. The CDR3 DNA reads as TGCAGCGTTGTAGGGGGGGGCAGATCAGATACGCAGTATTTT.

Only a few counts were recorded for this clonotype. CDR3 amino acids: CASSRYLASGYTTDTQYF. The CDR3 coding sequence is TGTGCCAGCAGCCGATACCTGGCTAGCGGGTATACTACAGATACGCAGTATTTT. V usage is TRBV11-2 and J usage is TRBJ2-3, with 8 nucleotides matching TRBD2. With 5 bases clipped from V and 3 bases from J, the junction kept 16 bases outside the gene matches. There are 18 residues in the CDR3. Germline V lookup: CDR1 SGHAT, CDR2 FQNNGV.

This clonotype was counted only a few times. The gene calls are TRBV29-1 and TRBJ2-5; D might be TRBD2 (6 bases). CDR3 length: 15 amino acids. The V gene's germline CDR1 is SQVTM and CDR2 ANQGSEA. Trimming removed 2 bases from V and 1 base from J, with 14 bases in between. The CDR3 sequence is CSVESGPGFQETQYF. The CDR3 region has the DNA TGCAGCGTTGAAAGCGGGCCGGGCTTCCAAGAGACCCAGTACTTC.

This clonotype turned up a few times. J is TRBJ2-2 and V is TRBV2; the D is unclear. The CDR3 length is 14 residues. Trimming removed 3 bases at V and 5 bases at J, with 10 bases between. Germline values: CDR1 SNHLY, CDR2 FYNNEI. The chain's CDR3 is CASSDFGVTGELFF. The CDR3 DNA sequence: TGTGCCAGCAGTGATTTTGGGGTAACCGGGGAGCTGTTTTTT.

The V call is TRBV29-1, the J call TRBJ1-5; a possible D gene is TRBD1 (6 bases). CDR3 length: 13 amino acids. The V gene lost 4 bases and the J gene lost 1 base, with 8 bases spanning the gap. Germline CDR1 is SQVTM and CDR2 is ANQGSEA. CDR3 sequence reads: CSVGGQSNQPQHF. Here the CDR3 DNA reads TGCAGCGTTGGGGGACAAAGCAATCAGCCCCAGCATTTT.

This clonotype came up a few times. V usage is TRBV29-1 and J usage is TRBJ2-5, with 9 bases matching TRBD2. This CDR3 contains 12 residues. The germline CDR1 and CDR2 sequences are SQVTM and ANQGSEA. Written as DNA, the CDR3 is TGCAGTATTGATCTAGCGGGGGAGACCCAGTACTTC. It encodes CSIDLAGETQYF.

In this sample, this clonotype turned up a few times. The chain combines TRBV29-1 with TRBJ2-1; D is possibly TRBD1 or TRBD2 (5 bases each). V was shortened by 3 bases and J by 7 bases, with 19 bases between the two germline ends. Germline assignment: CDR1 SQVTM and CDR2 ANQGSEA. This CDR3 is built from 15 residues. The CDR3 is CSVERGQGFDNEQFF. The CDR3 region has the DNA TGCAGCGTTGAGAGAGGGCAGGGCTTTGATAATGAGCAGTTCTTC.

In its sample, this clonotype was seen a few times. CDR3 in amino acids: CSARDPWYQETQYF. In DNA form, the CDR3 reads TGCAGTGCTAGAGATCCGTGGTACCAAGAGACCCAGTACTTC. The rearrangement links TRBV20-1 to TRBJ2-5; D ambiguous. The germline CDR1 and CDR2 sequences are DFQATT and SNEGSKA (reference sequence). With 0 bases removed from V and 0 bases from J, the gap between germline ends came to 8 bases. This CDR3 contains 14 residues.

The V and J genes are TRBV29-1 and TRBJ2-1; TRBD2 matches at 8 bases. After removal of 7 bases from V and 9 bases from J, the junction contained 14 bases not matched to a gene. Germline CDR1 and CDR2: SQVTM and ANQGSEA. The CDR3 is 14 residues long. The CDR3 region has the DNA TGCAGCGCCCAGGGTAGCGGGATGGTGGGTGAGCAGTTCTTC. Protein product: CSAQGSGMVGEQFF.

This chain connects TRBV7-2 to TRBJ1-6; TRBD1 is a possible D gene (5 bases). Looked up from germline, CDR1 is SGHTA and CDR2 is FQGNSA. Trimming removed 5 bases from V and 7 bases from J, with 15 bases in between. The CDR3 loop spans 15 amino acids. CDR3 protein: CASSREGTGNSPLHF. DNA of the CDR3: TGTGCCAGCAGCCGGGAAGGGACGGGAAATTCACCCCTCCACTTT.

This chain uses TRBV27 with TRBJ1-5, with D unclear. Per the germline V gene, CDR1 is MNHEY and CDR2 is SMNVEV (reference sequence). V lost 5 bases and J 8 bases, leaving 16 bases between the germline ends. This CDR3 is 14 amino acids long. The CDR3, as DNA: TGTGCCAGCAGTACGGGCGGCCCATGGGAGCCCCAGCATTTT. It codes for CASSTGGPWEPQHF.

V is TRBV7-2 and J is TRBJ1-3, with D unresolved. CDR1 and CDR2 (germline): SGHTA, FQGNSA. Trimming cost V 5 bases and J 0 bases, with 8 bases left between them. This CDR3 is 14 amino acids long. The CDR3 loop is CASSATFSGNTIYF. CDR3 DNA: TGTGCCAGCAGCGCAACATTCTCTGGAAACACCATATATTTT. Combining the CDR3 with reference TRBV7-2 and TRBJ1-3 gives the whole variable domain GAGVSQSPSNKVTEKGKDVELRCDPISGHTALYWYRQSLGQGLEFLIYFQGNSAPDKSGLPSDRFSAERTGGSVSTLTIQRTQQEDSAVYLCASSATFSGNTIYFGEGSWLTVV.

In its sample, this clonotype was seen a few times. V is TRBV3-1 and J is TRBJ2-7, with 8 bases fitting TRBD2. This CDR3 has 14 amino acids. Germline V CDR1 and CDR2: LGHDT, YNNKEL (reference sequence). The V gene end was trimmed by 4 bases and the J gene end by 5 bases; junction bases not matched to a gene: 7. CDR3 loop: CASSLQGAGDEQYF. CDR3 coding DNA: TGTGCCAGCAGCCTTCAAGGAGCGGGAGACGAGCAGTACTTC.

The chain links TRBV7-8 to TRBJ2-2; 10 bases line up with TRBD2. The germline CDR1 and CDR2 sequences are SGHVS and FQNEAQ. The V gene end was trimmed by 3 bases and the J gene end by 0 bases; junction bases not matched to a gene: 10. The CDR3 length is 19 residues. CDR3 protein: CASSLRRTSGIANTGELFF. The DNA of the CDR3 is TGTGCCAGCAGCTTGCGGAGAACTAGCGGGATCGCGAACACCGGGGAGCTGTTTTTT.

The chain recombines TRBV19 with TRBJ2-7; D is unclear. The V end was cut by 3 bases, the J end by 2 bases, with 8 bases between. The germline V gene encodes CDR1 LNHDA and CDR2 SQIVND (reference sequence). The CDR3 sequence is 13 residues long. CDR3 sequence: CASSIQETYEQYF. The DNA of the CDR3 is TGTGCCAGTAGTATTCAGGAGACCTACGAGCAGTACTTC.

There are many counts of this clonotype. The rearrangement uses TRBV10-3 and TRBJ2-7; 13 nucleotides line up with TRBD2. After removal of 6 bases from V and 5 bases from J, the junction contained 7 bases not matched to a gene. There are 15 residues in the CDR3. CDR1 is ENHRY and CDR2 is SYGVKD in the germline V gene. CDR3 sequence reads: CAISTGTSGNHEQYF. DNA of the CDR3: TGTGCCATCAGCACCGGGACTAGCGGGAATCACGAGCAGTACTTC.